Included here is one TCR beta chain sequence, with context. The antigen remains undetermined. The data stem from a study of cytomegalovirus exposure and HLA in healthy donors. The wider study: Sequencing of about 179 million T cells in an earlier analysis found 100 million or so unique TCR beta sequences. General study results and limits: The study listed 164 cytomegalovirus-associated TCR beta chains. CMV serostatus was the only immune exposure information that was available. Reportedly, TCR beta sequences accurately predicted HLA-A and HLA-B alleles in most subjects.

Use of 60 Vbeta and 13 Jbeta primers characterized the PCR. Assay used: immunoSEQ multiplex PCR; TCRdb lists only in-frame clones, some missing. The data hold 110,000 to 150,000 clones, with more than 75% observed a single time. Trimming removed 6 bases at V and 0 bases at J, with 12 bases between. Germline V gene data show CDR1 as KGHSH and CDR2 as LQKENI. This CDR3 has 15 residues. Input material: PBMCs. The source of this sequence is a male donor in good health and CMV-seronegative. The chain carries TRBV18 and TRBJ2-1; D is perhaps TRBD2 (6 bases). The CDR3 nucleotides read TGTGCCAGCTCGCGGGACCAGAGCTCCTACAATGAGCAGTTCTTC. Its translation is CASSRDQSSYNEQFF.